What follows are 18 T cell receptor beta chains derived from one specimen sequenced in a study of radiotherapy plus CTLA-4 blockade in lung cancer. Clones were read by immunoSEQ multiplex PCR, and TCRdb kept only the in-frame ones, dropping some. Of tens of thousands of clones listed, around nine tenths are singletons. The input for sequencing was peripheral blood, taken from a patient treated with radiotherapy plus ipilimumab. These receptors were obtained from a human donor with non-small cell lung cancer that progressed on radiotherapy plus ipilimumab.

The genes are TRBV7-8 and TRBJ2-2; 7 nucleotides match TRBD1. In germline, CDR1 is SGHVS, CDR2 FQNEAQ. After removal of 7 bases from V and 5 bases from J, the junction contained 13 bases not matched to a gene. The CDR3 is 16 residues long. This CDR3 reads CASTPLEGAETGELFF. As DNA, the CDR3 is TGTGCCAGCACCCCTTTAGAGGGGGCAGAAACCGGGGAGCTGTTTTTT.

CDR3 in amino acids: CASSPYDGSYEQYF. The DNA for the CDR3 is TGTGCCAGCAGTCCATACGACGGGAGCTACGAGCAGTACTTC. This sequence joins TRBV6-5 and TRBJ2-7, with D maybe TRBD2 (6 bases). The V end was cut by 5 bases, the J end by 3 bases, with 14 bases between. The CDR3 totals 14 residues. CDR1 and CDR2 from the germline V gene are MNHEY and SVGAGI.

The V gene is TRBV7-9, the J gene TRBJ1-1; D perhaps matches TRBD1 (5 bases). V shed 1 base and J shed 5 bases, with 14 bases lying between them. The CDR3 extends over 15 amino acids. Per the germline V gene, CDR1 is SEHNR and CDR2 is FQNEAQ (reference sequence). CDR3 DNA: TGTGCCAGCAGCTTAGTTGAGTGGCAGGGTACTGAAGCTTTCTTT. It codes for CASSLVEWQGTEAFF.

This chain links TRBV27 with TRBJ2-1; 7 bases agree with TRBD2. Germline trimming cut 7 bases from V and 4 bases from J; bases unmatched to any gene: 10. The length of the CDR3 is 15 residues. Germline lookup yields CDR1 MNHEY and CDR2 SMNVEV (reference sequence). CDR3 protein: CASMPGGGYYNEQFF. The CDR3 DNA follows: TGTGCCAGCATGCCTGGGGGAGGGTATTACAATGAGCAGTTCTTC.

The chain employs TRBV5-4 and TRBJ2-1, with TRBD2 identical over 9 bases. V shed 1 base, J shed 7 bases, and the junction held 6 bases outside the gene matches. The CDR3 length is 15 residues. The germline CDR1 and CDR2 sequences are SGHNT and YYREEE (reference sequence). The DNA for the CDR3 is TGTGCCAGCAGCTTGCCCGGACTAGCGCTAAATGAGCAGTTCTTC. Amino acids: CASSLPGLALNEQFF.

The CDR3, as DNA: TGTGCCAGCTCACCCCGGGGGGGCCGGAATGAAAAACTGTTTTTT. Its protein product is CASSPRGGRNEKLFF. This sequence joins TRBV18 and TRBJ1-4, with D perhaps TRBD1 (6 bases). Trimming shortened V by 3 bases and J by 5 bases, and 13 bases separated the two germline ends. This CDR3 spans 15 amino acids. Per the germline V gene, CDR1 is KGHSH and CDR2 is LQKENI.

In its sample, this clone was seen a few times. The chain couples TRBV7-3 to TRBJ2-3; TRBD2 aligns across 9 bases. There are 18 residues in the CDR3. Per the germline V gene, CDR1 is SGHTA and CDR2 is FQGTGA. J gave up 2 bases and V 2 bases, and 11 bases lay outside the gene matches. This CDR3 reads CASSLVGGGARDTDTQYF. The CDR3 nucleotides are TGTGCCAGCAGCTTAGTGGGCGGGGGGGCCCGGGACACAGATACGCAGTATTTT.

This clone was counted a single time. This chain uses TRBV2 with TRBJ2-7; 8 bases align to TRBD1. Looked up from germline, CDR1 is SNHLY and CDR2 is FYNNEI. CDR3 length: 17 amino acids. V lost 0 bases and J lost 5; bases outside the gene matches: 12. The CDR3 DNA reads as TGTGCCAGCAGTGAAGCGCTTCTATGGACAGGGTTCGACGAGCAGTACTTC. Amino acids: CASSEALLWTGFDEQYF. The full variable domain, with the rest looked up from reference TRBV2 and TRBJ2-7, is EPEVTQTPSHQVTQMGQEVILRCVPISNHLYFYWYRQILGQKVEFLVSFYNNEISEKSEIFDDQFSVERPDGSNFTLKIRSTKLEDSAMYFCASSEALLWTGFDEQYFGPGTRLTVT.

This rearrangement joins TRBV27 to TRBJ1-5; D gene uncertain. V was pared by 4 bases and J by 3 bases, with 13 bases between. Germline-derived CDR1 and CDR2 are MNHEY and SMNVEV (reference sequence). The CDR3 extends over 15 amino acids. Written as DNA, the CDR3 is TGTGCCAGCAGTTCCGGAACTCTTCCCAATCAGCCCCAGCATTTT. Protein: CASSSGTLPNQPQHF.

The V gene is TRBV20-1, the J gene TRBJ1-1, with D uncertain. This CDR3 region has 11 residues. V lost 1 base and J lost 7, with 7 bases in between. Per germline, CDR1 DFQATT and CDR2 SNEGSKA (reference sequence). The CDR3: CSARAGGEAFF. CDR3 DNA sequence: TGCAGTGCTAGAGCCGGTGGTGAAGCTTTCTTT.

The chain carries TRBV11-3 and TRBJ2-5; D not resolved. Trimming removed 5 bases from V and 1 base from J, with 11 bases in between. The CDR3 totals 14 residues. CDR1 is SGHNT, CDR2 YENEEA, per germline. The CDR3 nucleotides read TGTGCCAGCAGCCCCGGTGGTATCCAAGAGACCCAGTACTTC. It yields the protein CASSPGGIQETQYF.

This CDR3 is CASKFGGSSYEQYF. As DNA, the CDR3 is TGTGCCAGCAAATTCGGGGGAAGCTCCTACGAGCAGTACTTC. J is TRBJ2-7 and V is TRBV28; TRBD2 might be the D (6 bases). The germline V and J ends were trimmed by 7 bases and 0 bases, with 13 bases remaining between them. The CDR3 sequence is 14 residues long. From germline, CDR1 is MDHEN and CDR2 SYDVKM.

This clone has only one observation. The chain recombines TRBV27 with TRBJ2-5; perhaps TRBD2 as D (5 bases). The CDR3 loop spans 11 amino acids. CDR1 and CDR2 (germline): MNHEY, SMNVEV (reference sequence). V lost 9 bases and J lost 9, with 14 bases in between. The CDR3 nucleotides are TGTGCCAGACTCTCCCTGCGGGCCCAGTACTTC. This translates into CARLSLRAQYF.

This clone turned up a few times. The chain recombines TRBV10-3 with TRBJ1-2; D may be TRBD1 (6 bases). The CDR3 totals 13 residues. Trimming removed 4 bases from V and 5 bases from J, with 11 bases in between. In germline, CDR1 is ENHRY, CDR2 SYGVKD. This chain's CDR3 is CAISGDRTYGYTF. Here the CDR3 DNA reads TGTGCCATCAGTGGTGACAGGACGTATGGCTACACCTTC.

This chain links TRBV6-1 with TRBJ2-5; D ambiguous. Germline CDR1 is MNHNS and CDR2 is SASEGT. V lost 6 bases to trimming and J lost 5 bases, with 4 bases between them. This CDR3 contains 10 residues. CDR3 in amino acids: CASRRETQYF. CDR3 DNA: TGTGCCAGCAGGAGGGAGACCCAGTACTTC.

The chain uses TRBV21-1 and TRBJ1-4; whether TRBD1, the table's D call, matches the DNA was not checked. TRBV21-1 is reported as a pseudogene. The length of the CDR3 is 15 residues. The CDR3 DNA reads TGTGCCAGCAGCACGCAAGGACAGGGAGATGAAAAACTGTTTTTT. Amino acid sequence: CASSTQGQGDEKLFF.

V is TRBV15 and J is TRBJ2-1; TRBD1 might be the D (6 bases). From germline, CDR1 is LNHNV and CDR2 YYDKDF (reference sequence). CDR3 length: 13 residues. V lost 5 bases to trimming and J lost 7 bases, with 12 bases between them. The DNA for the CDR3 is TGTGCCACCAGCGGATGGGACATTAATGAGCAGTTCTTC. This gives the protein CATSGWDINEQFF.

DNA for the CDR3: TGTGCCAGCAGCCGTTTGAACACTGAAGCTTTCTTT. Translation gives CASSRLNTEAFF. V is TRBV5-6 and J is TRBJ1-1; D is uncertain. Germline-derived CDR1 and CDR2 are SGHDT and YYEEEE. V lost 4 bases and J lost 0, with 4 bases in between. CDR3 length: 12 residues.